Listed here are 7 T cell receptor beta chains from one sample, sequenced in a study of blood T cell repertoires in COVID-19. Here immunoSEQ multiplex PCR was the method, and the copy in TCRdb shows in-frame clones only, minus some. The sample includes fewer than 75,000 clones, roughly nine tenths seen only once; the top ten take approximately 10%. Sample: peripheral blood. The receptors were sampled from an elderly man with acute or convalescent COVID-19.

The chain is built from TRBV4-2 and TRBJ1-4, with a weak D call TRBD1 (5 bases). The CDR3 sequence is 15 residues long. CDR1 LGHNA and CDR2 YNFKEQ come from the germline V gene. V was shortened by 6 bases and J by 5 bases, with 16 bases between the two germline ends. The CDR3 DNA reads as TGTGCCAGCAGTCTACGCGGGACGGAAAATGAAAAACTGTTTTTT. Protein product: CASSLRGTENEKLFF.

The chain carries TRBV28 and TRBJ2-7, with a tentative D call TRBD2 (6 bases). The germline V and J ends were trimmed by 7 bases and 5 bases, with 18 bases remaining between them. Germline V gene lookup returns CDR1 MDHEN and CDR2 SYDVKM. The CDR3 spans 14 residues. This chain's CDR3 is CASNLEGGNNEQYF. CDR3 bases: TGTGCCAGCAATTTGGAGGGAGGTAACAACGAGCAGTACTTC.

The chain couples TRBV19 to TRBJ1-5, with D possibly matching TRBD1 (6 bases). V dropped 4 bases and J dropped 6 bases, with 10 bases sitting between them. The CDR3 has 13 residues. The germline V gene encodes CDR1 LNHDA and CDR2 SQIVND (reference sequence). The CDR3: CASSTQGRQPQHF. The CDR3, as DNA: TGTGCCAGTAGTACTCAGGGGCGTCAGCCCCAGCATTTT.

The V gene is TRBV11-2, the J gene TRBJ2-1; 8 bases map to TRBD1. The germline CDR1 and CDR2 sequences are SGHAT and FQNNGV. The V gene end was trimmed by 4 bases and the J gene end by 3 bases; junction bases not matched to a gene: 14. This CDR3 has 18 amino acids. The CDR3: CASSSLHRGVRSYNEQFF. CDR3 sequence (DNA): TGTGCCAGCAGCTCCCTCCACAGGGGGGTTCGGAGCTACAATGAGCAGTTCTTC.

The CDR3 region is CAISEGATGANVLTF. DNA for the CDR3: TGTGCCATCAGTGAGGGGGCTACTGGGGCCAACGTCCTGACTTTC. The chain carries TRBV10-3 and TRBJ2-6; D may be TRBD1 (5 bases). Trimming pared 2 bases from V and 2 bases from J, leaving 7 bases between. This CDR3 has 15 amino acids. In germline, CDR1 is ENHRY, CDR2 SYGVKD.

The V and J genes are TRBV11-1 and TRBJ2-5; 7 bases map to TRBD1. The CDR3 length is 14 residues. Trimming at V came to 1 base and at J to 5 bases, leaving 4 bases not matched to a gene. CDR1 SGHAT and CDR2 FQDESV come from the germline V gene (reference sequence). The CDR3 region has the DNA TGTGCCAGCAGCTTAGGACAGGGCAAGGAGACCCAGTACTTC. Translation: CASSLGQGKETQYF. Full variable domain (outside the CDR3, taken from reference TRBV11-1 and TRBJ2-5): EAEVAQSPRYKITEKSQAVAFWCDPISGHATLYWYRQILGQGPELLVQFQDESVVDDSQLPKDRFSAERLKGVDSTLKIQPAELGDSAMYLCASSLGQGKETQYFGPGTRLLVL.

The V call is TRBV2, the J call TRBJ2-7; D perhaps matches TRBD2 (5 bases). V gave up 1 base and J gave up 2 bases, with 9 bases separating them. This CDR3 is built from 14 residues. Germline values: CDR1 SNHLY, CDR2 FYNNEI. The CDR3 reads CASSEGTYAYEQYF. In nucleotides, the CDR3 is TGTGCCAGCAGTGAAGGGACTTATGCCTACGAGCAGTACTTC.